This TCR beta chain is from a study of control samples from healthy donors and cancer patients. Method: immunoSEQ multiplex PCR; TCRdb's copy keeps in-frame clones and lacks some. The sample lists some 150,000 clones, about nine tenths occurring once. The CDR3 sequence is 12 residues long. CDR1 is MGHDK, CDR2 SYGVNS, per germline. V gave up 6 bases and J gave up 5 bases, with 10 bases separating them. The clonotype comes from a man aged 25-45 years in good health. The chain uses TRBV25-1 and TRBJ1-1; D call uncertain. Sample: blood. In nucleotides, the CDR3 is TGTGCCAGCAGACCCGGAGGGACTGAAGCTTTCTTT. It translates to CASRPGGTEAFF.